Shown below are 11 T cell receptor beta chains from a single sample sequenced in a study of blood T cell repertoires in COVID-19. The assay was immunoSEQ multiplex PCR, and TCRdb's table has in-frame clones only and misses some. The sample shows hundreds of thousands of clones, approximately 87% of them seen only once. The sample comprised peripheral blood. Receptor source: a woman aged 40-49 years who had recovered from COVID-19.

A single count supports this clone. The rearrangement links TRBV11-2 to TRBJ2-3; D is ambiguous. Germline V gives CDR1 SGHAT, CDR2 FQNNGV. V was shortened by 3 bases and J by 6 bases, with 10 bases between the two germline ends. This CDR3 is built from 13 residues. The CDR3 protein is CASSFKPQDTQYF. In DNA form, the CDR3 reads TGTGCCAGCAGCTTTAAACCCCAGGATACGCAGTATTTT.

The chain has TRBV4-3 and TRBJ2-3; 10 bases agree with TRBD2. Looked up from germline, CDR1 is LGHNA and CDR2 is YSLEER. There are 17 residues in the CDR3. Trimming took 0 bases from V and 5 from J; bases not matched to a gene: 8. The CDR3 region is CASSQDAASGGLDTQYF. The CDR3 region has the DNA TGCGCCAGCAGCCAAGATGCGGCTAGCGGGGGCTTAGATACGCAGTATTTT.

This rearrangement joins TRBV27 to TRBJ1-1; 8 nucleotides line up with TRBD1. The CDR3 sequence is 15 residues long. Looked up from germline, CDR1 is MNHEY and CDR2 is SMNVEV (reference sequence). V lost 4 bases and J lost 1; bases outside the gene matches: 5. This CDR3 is CASSSPGTGNTEAFF. The CDR3 nucleotides are TGTGCCAGCAGTTCCCCCGGGACAGGGAACACTGAAGCTTTCTTT.

The genes are TRBV6-5 and TRBJ2-7, with TRBD2 identical over 10 bases. Germline V gene sequence: CDR1 MNHEY, CDR2 SVGAGI. V lost 6 bases and J lost 2; bases outside the gene matches: 7. This CDR3 is 15 amino acids long. The CDR3: CASSPLAGVPYEQYF. In DNA, the CDR3 is TGTGCCAGCAGCCCCCTAGCGGGGGTCCCCTACGAGCAGTACTTC.

In nucleotides, the CDR3 is TGTGCCAGCAGTGTACAGGGGTATAATTCACCCCTCCACTTT. Encoded protein: CASSVQGYNSPLHF. The rearrangement uses TRBV28 and TRBJ1-6; 7 positions match TRBD1. The V and J ends lost 5 bases and 4 bases, in that order; junction bases with no gene match: 2. This CDR3 is built from 14 residues. CDR1 MDHEN and CDR2 SYDVKM come from the germline V gene.

CDR3 sequence reads: CASSQGISSSYNSPLHF. The CDR3 DNA follows: TGTGCCAGCAGCCAAGGTATCTCGAGCTCCTATAATTCACCCCTCCACTTT. The chain uses TRBV3-1 (or the pseudogene TRBV3-2) and TRBJ1-6; D remains ambiguous. Germline V gene sequence: CDR1 LGHDT, CDR2 YNNKEL (reference sequence). V dropped 1 base and J dropped 0 bases, with 10 bases sitting between them. The CDR3 is made up of 17 amino acids.

CDR3 DNA: TGCGCCAGCAGTGATAGACAGGGGGTCCTCTACAATGAGCAGTTCTTC. This gives the protein CASSDRQGVLYNEQFF. The chain uses TRBV10-2 and TRBJ2-1, with 9 nucleotides matching TRBD1. With 3 bases clipped from V and 3 bases from J, the junction kept 6 bases outside the gene matches. This CDR3 comprises 16 residues. Germline V gives CDR1 WSHSY, CDR2 SAAADI.

This chain uses TRBV25-1 with TRBJ1-2; the D is unclear. Trimming removed 5 bases from V and 13 bases from J, with 14 bases in between. The germline CDR1 and CDR2 sequences are MGHDK and SYGVNS. CDR3 length: 11 residues. The CDR3 DNA follows: TGTGCCAGCAGTTCGAGAGGCCCACTCACCTTC. Protein: CASSSRGPLTF.

Here the CDR3 reads CASTSPGESGSYEQYF. CDR3 DNA: TGTGCCAGCACTTCACCCGGGGAGTCAGGCTCCTACGAGCAGTACTTC. The V and J genes are TRBV27 and TRBJ2-7; perhaps TRBD2 as D (5 bases). CDR3 length: 16 residues. From germline, CDR1 is MNHEY and CDR2 SMNVEV (reference sequence). With 7 bases removed from V and 0 bases from J, the gap between germline ends came to 19 bases.

The rearrangement joins TRBV5-1 to TRBJ2-2; D is unresolved. Germline V lookup: CDR1 SGHRS, CDR2 YFSETQ. CDR3 length: 15 residues. V shed 0 bases and J shed 1 base, with 7 bases lying between them. CDR3 nucleotides: TGCGCCAGCAGCTTGGGGGCCGTGAACACCGGGGAGCTGTTTTTT. Its translation: CASSLGAVNTGELFF.

The chain combines TRBV5-6 with TRBJ1-2; 7 bases map to TRBD1. Per the germline V gene, CDR1 is SGHDT and CDR2 is YYEEEE. V gave up 4 bases and J gave up 3 bases; unmatched junction bases: 3. This CDR3 comprises 13 residues. CDR3 in DNA: TGTGCCAGCAGCACAACAGGGGACTATGGCTACACCTTC. Its translation: CASSTTGDYGYTF.